One T cell receptor beta chain is described in this entry. The antigen remains undetermined. Healthy Caucasian individuals from Russia aged about 6 to 90 served as donors. The CDR3 sequence is 16 residues long. V lost 0 bases to trimming and J lost 6 bases; unmatched junction nucleotides: 8. Germline V gene lookup returns CDR1 SGHAT and CDR2 FQNNGV. The sample comes from a study of blood T cells in healthy people across ages. Findings and limits, study-wide: Estimated diversity across one million T cells was deemed an underestimate.

PCR was performed a second time for about 7 to 12 cycles using a sample-barcoded 5' primer and a J-beta primer mix. Every cDNA molecule carried a tag from a template-switch adaptor bearing 12 random nucleotides. CDR3-containing paired-end reads numbering at least 2.5 million came from each sample. TCRdb fed the 5' RACE reads into MiXCR, producing one record per CDR3 protein. The sample lists around 1.5 million distinct CDR3 sequences, around 36% seen once, with roughly 10% in the top ten. The sample was blood. The rearrangement uses TRBV11-2 and TRBJ2-1, with 7 bases that match TRBD2. The clonotype comes from a woman in her thirties in good health. Here the CDR3 reads CASSLEWASGFNEQFF. CDR3 DNA: TGTGCCAGCAGCTTAGAGTGGGCTAGCGGATTCAATGAGCAGTTCTTC.